This TCR beta chain was obtained from a study of blood T cell repertoires in COVID-19. This CDR3 is built from 14 residues. The germline V gene encodes CDR1 LNHDA and CDR2 SQIVND (reference sequence). Trimming left V 11 bases short and J 7 bases short, with 18 bases between. TCRdb's table, derived via immunoSEQ multiplex PCR, lists solely in-frame clones and lacks some. This table holds under 200,000 clones, 82% found once. This clone was seen only a few times. V is TRBV19 and J is TRBJ1-6, with no clear D. The sequenced material came from PBMCs or T cells enriched from blood (not recorded which). This receptor was obtained from an older woman with acute COVID-19. The CDR3 DNA reads as TGTGCCGTAACGGGAGGGCAGCTAAATTCACCCCTCCACTTT. This encodes CAVTGGQLNSPLHF.